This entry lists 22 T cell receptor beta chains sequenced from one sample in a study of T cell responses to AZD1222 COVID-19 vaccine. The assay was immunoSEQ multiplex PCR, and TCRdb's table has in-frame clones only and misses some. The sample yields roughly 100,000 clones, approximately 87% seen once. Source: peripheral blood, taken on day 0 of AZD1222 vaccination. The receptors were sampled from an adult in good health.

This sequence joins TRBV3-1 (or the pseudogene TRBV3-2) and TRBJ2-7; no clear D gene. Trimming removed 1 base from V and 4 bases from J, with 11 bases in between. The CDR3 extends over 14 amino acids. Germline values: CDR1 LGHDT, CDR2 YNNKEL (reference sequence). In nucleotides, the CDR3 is TGTGCCAGCAGCCAAGTAAAGTCATTTTACGAGCAGTACTTC. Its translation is CASSQVKSFYEQYF.

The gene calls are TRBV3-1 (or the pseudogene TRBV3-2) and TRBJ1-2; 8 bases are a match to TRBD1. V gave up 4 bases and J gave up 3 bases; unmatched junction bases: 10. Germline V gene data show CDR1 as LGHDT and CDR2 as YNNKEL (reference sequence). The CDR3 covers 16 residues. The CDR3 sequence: CASSPPGTGWDYGYTF. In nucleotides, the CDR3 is TGTGCCAGCAGCCCGCCGGGGACAGGCTGGGACTATGGCTACACCTTC.

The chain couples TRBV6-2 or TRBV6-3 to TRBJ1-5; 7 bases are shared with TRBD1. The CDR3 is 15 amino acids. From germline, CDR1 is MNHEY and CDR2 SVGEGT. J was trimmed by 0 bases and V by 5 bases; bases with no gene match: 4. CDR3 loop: CASSRGTVSNQPQHF. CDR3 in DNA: TGTGCCAGCAGTCGGGGGACAGTTAGCAATCAGCCCCAGCATTTT.

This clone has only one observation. The CDR3 loop reads CASMTLPYEQYF. CDR3 sequence (DNA): TGTGCCAGCATGACCCTCCCGTACGAGCAGTACTTC. The chain recombines TRBV28 with TRBJ2-7; D is undetermined. The CDR3 sequence is 12 residues long. CDR1 is MDHEN and CDR2 is SYDVKM in the germline V gene. V lost 7 bases to trimming and J lost 4 bases, with 11 bases between them.

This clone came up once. The DNA for the CDR3 is TGTGCCAGCAGTTGGTTTGCAACTAATGAAAAACTGTTTTTT. Protein sequence: CASSWFATNEKLFF. The chain couples TRBV28 to TRBJ1-4; D unresolved. The V end lost 4 bases, the J end lost 0 bases, and 6 bases lay between the germline ends. Germline V gene lookup returns CDR1 MDHEN and CDR2 SYDVKM. The CDR3 has 14 residues.

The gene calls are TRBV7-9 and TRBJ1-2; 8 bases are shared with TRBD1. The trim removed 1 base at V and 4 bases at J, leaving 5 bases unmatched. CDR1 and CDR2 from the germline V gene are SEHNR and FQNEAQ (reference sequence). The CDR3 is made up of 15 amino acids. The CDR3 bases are TGTGCCAGCAGCTTAGGACAGGGGTTTTCCTATGGCTACACCTTC. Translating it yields CASSLGQGFSYGYTF.

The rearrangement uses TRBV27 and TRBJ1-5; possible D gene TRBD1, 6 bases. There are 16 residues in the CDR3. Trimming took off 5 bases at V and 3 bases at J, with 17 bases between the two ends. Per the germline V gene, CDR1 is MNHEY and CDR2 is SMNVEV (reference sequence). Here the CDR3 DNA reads TGTGCCAGCAGTACCTCGGGGGGGGCGACCAATCAGCCCCAGCATTTT. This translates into CASSTSGGATNQPQHF.

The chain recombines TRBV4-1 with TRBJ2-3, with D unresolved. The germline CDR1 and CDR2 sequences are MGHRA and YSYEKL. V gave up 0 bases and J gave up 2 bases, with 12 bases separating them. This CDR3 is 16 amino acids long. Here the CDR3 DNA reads TGCGCCAGCAGCCAAGATCGGGCACCTACCACAGATACGCAGTATTTT. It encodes CASSQDRAPTTDTQYF.

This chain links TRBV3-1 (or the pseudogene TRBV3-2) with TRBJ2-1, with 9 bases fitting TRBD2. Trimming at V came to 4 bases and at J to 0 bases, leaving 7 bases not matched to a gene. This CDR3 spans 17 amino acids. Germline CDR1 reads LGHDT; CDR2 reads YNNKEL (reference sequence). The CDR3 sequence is CASSPTSGSASYNEQFF. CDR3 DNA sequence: TGTGCCAGCAGCCCAACTAGCGGGTCTGCCTCCTACAATGAGCAGTTCTTC.

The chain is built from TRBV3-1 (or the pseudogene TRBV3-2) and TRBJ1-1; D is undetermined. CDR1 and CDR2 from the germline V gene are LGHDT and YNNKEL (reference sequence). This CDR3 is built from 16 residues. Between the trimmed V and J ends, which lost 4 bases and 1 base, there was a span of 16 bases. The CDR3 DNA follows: TGTGCCAGCAGCCCCCTGCCTGCGACTTCGAACACTGAAGCTTTCTTT. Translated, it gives CASSPLPATSNTEAFF.

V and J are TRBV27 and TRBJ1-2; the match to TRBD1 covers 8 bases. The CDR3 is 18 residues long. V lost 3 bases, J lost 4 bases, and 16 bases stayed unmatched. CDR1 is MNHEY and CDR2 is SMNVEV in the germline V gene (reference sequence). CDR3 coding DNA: TGTGCCAGCAGTTTCGTCGAGTTTCCAGGGGGCCTCGGCTATGGCTACACCTTC. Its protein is CASSFVEFPGGLGYGYTF.

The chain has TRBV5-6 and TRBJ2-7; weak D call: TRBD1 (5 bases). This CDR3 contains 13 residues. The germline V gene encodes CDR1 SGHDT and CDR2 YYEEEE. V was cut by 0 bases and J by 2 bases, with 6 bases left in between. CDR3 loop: CASSLDRTYEQYF. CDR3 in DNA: TGTGCCAGCAGCTTGGACAGGACCTACGAGCAGTACTTC.

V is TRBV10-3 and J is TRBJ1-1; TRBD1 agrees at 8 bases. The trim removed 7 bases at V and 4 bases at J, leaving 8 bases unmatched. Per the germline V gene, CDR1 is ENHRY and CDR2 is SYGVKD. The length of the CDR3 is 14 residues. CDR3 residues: CAITDRGGGTEAFF. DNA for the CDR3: TGTGCCATCACAGACAGGGGTGGAGGCACTGAAGCTTTCTTT.

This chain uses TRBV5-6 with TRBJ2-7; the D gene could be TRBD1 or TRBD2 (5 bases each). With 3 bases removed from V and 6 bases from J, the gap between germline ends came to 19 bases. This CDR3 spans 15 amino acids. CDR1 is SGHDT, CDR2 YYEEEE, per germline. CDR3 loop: CASSSRRGRPTEQYF. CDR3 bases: TGTGCCAGCAGCTCCCGTCGGGGCCGTCCCACCGAGCAGTACTTC.

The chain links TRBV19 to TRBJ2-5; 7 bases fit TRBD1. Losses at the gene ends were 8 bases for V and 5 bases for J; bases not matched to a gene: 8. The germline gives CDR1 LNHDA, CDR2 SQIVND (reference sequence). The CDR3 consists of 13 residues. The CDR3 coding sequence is TGTGCCAGTGGGACAGTCGGGGCGGAGACCCAGTACTTC. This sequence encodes CASGTVGAETQYF.

The CDR3 DNA follows: TGCGCCAGCCAGACCAGCGGGAGTTACAATGAGCAGTTCTTC. Translated: CASQTSGSYNEQFF. V gene TRBV5-1 combines with J gene TRBJ2-1, with 8 bases lining up with TRBD2. The V segment lost 7 bases and the J segment 4 bases; nucleotides outside the gene matches: 7. Germline CDR1 and CDR2: SGHRS and YFSETQ. The CDR3 is 14 residues long.

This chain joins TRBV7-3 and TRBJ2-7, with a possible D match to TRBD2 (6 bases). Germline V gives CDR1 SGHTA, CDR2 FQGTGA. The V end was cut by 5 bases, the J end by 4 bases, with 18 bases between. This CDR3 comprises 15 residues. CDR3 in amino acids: CASSPASANPYEQYF. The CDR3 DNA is TGTGCCAGCAGCCCCGCTAGCGCCAACCCATACGAGCAGTACTTC.

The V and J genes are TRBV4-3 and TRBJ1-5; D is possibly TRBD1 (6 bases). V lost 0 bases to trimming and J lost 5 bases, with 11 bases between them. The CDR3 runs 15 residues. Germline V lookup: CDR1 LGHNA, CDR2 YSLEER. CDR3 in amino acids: CASSQDARGHQPQHF. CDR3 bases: TGCGCCAGCAGCCAAGATGCCAGGGGTCATCAGCCCCAGCATTTT.

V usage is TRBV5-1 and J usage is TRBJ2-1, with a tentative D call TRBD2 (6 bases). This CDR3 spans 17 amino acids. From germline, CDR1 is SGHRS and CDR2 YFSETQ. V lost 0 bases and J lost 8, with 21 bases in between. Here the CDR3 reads CASSLAKWERREDEQFF. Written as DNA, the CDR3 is TGCGCCAGCAGCTTGGCGAAGTGGGAGAGAAGGGAGGATGAGCAGTTCTTC. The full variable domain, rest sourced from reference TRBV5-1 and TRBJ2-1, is KAGVTQTPRYLIKTRGQQVTLSCSPISGHRSVSWYQQTPGQGLQFLFEYFSETQRNKGNFPGRFSGRQFSNSRSEMNVSTLELGDSALYLCASSLAKWERREDEQFFGPGTRLTVL.

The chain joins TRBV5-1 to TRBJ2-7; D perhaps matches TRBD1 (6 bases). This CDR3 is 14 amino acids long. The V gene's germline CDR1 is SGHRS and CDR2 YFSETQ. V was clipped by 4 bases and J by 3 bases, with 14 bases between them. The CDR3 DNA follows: TGCGCCAGCAGCAAAGAACAGGGATACTACGAGCAGTACTTC. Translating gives CASSKEQGYYEQYF.

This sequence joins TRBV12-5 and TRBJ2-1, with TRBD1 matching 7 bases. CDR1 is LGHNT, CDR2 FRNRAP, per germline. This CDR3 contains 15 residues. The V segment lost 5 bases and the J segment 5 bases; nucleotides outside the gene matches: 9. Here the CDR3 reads CASGRGQSGHNEQFF. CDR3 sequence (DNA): TGTGCTAGTGGTCGGGGACAGTCCGGCCACAATGAGCAGTTCTTC.

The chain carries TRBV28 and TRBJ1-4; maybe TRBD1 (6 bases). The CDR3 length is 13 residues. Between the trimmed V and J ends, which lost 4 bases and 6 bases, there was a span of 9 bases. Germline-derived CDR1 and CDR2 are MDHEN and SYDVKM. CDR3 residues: CASSYPGDEKLFF. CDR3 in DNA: TGTGCCAGCAGTTACCCAGGGGATGAAAAACTGTTTTTT.